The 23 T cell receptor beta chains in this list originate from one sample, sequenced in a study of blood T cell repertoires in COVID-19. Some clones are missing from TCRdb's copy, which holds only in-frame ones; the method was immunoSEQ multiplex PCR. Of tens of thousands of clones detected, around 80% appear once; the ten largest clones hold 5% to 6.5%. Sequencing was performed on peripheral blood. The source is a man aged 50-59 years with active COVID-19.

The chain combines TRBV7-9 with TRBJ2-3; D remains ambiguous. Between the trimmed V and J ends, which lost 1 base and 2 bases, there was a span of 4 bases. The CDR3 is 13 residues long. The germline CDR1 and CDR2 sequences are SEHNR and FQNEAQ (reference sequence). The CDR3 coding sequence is TGTGCCAGCAGCTTAGTCTCCACAGATACGCAGTATTTT. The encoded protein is CASSLVSTDTQYF.

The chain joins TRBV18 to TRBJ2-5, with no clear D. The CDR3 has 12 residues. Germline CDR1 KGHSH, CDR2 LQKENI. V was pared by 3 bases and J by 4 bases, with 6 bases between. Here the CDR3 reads CASSPIGETQYF. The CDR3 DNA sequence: TGTGCCAGCTCACCCATCGGAGAGACCCAGTACTTC.

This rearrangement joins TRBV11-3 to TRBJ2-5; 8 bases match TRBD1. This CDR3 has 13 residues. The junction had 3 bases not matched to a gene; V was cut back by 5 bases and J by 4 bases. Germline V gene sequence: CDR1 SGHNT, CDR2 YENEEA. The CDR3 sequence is CASSRQGLETQYF. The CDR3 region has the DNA TGTGCCAGCAGCCGACAGGGGCTAGAGACCCAGTACTTC.

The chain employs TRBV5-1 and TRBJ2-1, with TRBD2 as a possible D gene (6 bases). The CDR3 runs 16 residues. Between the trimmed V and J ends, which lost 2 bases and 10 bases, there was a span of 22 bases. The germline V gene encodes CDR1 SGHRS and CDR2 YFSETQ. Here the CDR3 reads CASSFLQVGTGLEQFF. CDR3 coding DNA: TGCGCCAGCAGCTTCCTTCAGGTGGGTACGGGACTGGAGCAGTTCTTC.

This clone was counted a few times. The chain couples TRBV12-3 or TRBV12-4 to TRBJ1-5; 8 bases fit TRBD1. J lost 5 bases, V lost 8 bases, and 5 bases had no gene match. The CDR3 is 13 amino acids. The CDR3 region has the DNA TGTGCCAGCGGACCGGGACAGGATCAGCCCCAGCATTTT. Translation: CASGPGQDQPQHF.

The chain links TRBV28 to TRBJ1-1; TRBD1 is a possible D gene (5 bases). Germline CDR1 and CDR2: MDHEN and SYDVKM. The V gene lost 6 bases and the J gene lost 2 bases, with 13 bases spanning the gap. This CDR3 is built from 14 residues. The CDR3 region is CASSRGGSNTEAFF. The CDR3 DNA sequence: TGTGCCAGCAGCCGCGGGGGATCAAACACTGAAGCTTTCTTT.

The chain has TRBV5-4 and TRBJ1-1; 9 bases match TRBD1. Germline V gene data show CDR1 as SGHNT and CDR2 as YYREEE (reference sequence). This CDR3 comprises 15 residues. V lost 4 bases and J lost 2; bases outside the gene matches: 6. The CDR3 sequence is CASSPRTGVNTEAFF. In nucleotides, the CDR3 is TGTGCCAGCAGCCCCAGGACAGGGGTTAACACTGAAGCTTTCTTT.

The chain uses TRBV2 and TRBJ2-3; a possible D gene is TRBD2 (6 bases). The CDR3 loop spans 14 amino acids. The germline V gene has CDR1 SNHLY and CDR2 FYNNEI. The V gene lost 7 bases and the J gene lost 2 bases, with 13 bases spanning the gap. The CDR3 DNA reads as TGTGCCAGCACCCCGGGACTTGACACAGATACGCAGTATTTT. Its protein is CASTPGLDTDTQYF.

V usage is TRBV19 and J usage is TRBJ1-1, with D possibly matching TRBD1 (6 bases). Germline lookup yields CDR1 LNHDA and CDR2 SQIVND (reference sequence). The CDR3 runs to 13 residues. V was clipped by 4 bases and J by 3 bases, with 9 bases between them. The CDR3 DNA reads TGTGCCAGTAGTAGAAACAGGGACACTGAAGCTTTCTTT. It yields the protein CASSRNRDTEAFF.

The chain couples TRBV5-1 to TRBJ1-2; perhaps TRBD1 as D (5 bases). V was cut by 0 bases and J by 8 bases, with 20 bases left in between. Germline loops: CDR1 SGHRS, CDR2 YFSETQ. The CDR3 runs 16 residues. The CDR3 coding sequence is TGCGCCAGCAGCTTGGGGGAGGGGTTCGGCGTTAGCGGCTACACCTTC. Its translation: CASSLGEGFGVSGYTF.

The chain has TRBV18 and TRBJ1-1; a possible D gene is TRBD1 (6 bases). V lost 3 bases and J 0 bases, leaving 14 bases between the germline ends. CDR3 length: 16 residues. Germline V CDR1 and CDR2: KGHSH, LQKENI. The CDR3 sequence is CASSPGQKVMNTEAFF. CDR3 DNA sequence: TGTGCCAGCTCACCGGGACAAAAGGTAATGAACACTGAAGCTTTCTTT.

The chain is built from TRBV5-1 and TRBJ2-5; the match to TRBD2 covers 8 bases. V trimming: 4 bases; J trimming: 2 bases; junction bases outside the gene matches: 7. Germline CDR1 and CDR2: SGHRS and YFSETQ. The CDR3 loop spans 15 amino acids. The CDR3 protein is CASSPVASGQETQYF. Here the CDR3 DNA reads TGCGCCAGCAGCCCGGTGGCTAGCGGGCAAGAGACCCAGTACTTC.

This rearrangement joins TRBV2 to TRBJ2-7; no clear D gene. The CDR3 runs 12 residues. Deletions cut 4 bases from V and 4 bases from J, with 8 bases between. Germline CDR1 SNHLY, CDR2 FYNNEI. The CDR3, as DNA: TGTGCCAGCAGTGCGTCCCGTTACGAGCAGTACTTC. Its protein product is CASSASRYEQYF.

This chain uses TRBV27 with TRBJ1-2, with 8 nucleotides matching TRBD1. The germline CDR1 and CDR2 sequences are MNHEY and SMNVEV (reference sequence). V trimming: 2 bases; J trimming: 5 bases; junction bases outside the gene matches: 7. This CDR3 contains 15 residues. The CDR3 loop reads CASSLSRGLRYGYTF. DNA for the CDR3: TGTGCCAGCAGTTTAAGCAGGGGGCTTAGGTATGGCTACACCTTC.

The CDR3 is CASSPTGQGKHQPQHF. In DNA form, the CDR3 reads TGTGCCAGCAGCCCCACCGGACAGGGGAAGCATCAGCCCCAGCATTTT. The rearrangement links TRBV7-9 to TRBJ1-5; 9 bases fit TRBD1. The CDR3 extends over 16 amino acids. The V segment lost 5 bases and the J segment 5 bases; nucleotides outside the gene matches: 10. The germline V gene has CDR1 SEHNR and CDR2 FQNEAQ (reference sequence). The whole variable domain, remainder taken from reference TRBV7-9 and TRBJ1-5, is DTGVSQNPRHKITKRGQNVTFRCDPISEHNRLYWYRQTLGQGPEFLTYFQNEAQLEKSRLLSDRFSAERPKGSFSTLEIQRTEQGDSAMYLCASSPTGQGKHQPQHFGDGTRLSIL.

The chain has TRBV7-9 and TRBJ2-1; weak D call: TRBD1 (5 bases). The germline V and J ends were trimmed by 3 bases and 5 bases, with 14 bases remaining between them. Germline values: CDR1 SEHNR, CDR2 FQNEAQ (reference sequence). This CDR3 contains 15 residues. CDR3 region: CASSFGQGIHNEQFF. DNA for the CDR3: TGTGCCAGCAGCTTTGGGCAGGGAATACACAATGAGCAGTTCTTC.

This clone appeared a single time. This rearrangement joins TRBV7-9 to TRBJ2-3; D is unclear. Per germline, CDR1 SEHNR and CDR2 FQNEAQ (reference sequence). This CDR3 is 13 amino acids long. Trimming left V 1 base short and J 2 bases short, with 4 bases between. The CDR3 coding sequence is TGTGCCAGCAGCTTAGACTTCACAGATACGCAGTATTTT. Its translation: CASSLDFTDTQYF.

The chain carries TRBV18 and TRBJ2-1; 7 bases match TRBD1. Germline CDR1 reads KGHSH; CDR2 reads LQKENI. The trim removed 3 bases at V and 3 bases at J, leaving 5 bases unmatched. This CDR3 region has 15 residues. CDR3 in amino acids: CASSPRDRYYNEQFF. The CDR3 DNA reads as TGTGCCAGCTCACCCCGGGACAGATACTACAATGAGCAGTTCTTC.

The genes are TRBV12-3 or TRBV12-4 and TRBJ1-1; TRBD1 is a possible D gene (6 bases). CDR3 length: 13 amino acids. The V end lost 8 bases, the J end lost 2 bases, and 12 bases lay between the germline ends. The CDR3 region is CASVRTDNTEAFF. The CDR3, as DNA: TGTGCCAGCGTAAGGACAGATAACACTGAAGCTTTCTTT.

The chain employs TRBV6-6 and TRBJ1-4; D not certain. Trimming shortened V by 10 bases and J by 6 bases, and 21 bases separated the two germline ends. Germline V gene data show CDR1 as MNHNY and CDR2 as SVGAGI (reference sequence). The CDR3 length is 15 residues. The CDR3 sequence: CATYRQWGEDEKLFF. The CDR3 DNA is TGTGCCACATATCGGCAGTGGGGAGAAGATGAAAAACTGTTTTTT.

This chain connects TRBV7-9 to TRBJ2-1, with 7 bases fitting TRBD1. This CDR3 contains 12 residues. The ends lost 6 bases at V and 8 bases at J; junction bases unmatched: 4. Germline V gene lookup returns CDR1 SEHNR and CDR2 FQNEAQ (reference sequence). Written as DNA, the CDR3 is TGTGCCAGCAGAACCACAGGGGATGAGCAGTTCTTC. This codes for CASRTTGDEQFF.

The CDR3 region has the DNA TGCAGCGTTGACCCAACGGGGGGTAATGAAAAACTGTTTTTT. This translates into CSVDPTGGNEKLFF. The J gene is TRBJ1-4, the V gene TRBV29-1, with TRBD1 as a possible D gene (5 bases). The CDR3 loop spans 14 amino acids. V gave up 3 bases and J gave up 4 bases, with 12 bases separating them. Germline CDR1 and CDR2: SQVTM and ANQGSEA.

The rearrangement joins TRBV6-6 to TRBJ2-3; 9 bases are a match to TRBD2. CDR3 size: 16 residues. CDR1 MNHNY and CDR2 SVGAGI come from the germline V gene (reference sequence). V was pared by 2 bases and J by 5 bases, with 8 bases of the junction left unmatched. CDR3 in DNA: TGTGCCAGCAGTTACCCCAGCGGGAGGCGACAAGATACGCAGTATTTT. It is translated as CASSYPSGRRQDTQYF.